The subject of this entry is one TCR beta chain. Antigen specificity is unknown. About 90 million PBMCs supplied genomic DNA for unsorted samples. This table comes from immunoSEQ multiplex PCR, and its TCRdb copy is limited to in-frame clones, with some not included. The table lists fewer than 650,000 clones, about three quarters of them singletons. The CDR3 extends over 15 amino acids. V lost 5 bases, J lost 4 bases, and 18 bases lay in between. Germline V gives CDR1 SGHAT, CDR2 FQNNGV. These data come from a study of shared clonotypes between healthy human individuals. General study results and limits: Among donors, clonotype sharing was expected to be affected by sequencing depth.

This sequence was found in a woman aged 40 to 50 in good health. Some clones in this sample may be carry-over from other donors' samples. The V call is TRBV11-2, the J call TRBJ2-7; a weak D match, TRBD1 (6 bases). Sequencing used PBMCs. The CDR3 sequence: CASSKGQAKWYEQYF. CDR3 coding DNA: TGTGCCAGCAGCAAGGGACAAGCAAAGTGGTACGAGCAGTACTTC.